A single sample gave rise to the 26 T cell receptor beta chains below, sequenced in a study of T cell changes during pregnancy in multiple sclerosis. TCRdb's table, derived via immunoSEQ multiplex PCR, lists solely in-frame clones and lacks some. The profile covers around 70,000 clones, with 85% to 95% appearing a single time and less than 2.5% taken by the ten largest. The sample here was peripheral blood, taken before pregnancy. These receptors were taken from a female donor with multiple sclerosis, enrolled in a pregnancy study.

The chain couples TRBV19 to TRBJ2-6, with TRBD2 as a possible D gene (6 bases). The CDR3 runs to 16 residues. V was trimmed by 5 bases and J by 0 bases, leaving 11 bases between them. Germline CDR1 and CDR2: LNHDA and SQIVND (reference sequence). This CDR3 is CASSWAGISGANVLTF. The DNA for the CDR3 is TGTGCCAGTAGTTGGGCGGGGATCTCTGGGGCCAACGTCCTGACTTTC.

The CDR3 protein is CASSYETSGRIYEQYF. Here the CDR3 DNA reads TGTGCCAGCAGTTACGAGACTAGCGGGAGGATCTACGAGCAGTACTTC. V is TRBV6-5 and J is TRBJ2-7; 13 bases line up with TRBD2. With 2 bases clipped from V and 3 bases from J, the junction kept 4 bases outside the gene matches. The germline V gene encodes CDR1 MNHEY and CDR2 SVGAGI. This CDR3 has 16 residues.

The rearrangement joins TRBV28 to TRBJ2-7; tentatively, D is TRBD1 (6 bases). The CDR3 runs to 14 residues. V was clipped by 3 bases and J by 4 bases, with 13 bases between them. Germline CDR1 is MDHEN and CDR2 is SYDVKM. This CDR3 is CASSFQGWGYEQYF. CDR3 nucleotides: TGTGCCAGCAGTTTCCAGGGGTGGGGATACGAGCAGTACTTC.

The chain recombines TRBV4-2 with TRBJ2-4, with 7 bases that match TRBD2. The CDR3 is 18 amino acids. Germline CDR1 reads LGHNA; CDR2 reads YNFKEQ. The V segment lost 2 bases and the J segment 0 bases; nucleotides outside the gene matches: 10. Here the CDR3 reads CASSQPKGRDLAKNIQYF. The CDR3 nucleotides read TGTGCCAGCAGCCAACCCAAAGGGAGGGATTTAGCCAAAAACATTCAGTACTTC.

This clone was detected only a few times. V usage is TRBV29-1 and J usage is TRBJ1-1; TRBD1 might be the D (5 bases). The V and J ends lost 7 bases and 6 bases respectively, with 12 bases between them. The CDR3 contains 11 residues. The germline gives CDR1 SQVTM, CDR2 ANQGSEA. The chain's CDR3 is CSAQGGAEAFF. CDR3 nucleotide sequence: TGCAGCGCTCAGGGAGGGGCTGAAGCTTTCTTT.

The CDR3 sequence: CASSAYEQYF. The CDR3 DNA follows: TGTGCCAGCAGCGCCTACGAGCAGTACTTC. The V call is TRBV6-1, the J call TRBJ2-7; D gene ambiguous. The CDR3 runs to 10 residues. In germline, CDR1 is MNHNS, CDR2 SASEGT. Deletions cut 6 bases from V and 2 bases from J, with 2 bases between.

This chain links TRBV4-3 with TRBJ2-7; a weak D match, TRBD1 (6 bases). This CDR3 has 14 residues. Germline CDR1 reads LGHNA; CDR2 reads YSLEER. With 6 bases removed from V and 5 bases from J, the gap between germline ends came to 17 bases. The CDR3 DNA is TGCGCCAGCAGGGGGACATTGGGGGCAGACGAGCAGTACTTC. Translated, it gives CASRGTLGADEQYF.

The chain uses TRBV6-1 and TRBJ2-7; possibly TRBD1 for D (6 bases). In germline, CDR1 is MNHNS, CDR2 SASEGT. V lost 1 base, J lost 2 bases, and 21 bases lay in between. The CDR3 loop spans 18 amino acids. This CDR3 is CASSEGEDTWGPTYEQYF. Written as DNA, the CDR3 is TGTGCCAGCAGTGAAGGAGAGGACACCTGGGGGCCAACCTACGAGCAGTACTTC.

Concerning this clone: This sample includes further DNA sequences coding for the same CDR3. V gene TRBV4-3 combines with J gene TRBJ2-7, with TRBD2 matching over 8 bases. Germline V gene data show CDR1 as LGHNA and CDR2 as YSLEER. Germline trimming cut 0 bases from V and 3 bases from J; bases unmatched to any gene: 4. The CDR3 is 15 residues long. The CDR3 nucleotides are TGCGCCAGCAGCCAAGATAGGCTAGCGGGCTACGAGCAGTACTTC. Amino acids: CASSQDRLAGYEQYF.

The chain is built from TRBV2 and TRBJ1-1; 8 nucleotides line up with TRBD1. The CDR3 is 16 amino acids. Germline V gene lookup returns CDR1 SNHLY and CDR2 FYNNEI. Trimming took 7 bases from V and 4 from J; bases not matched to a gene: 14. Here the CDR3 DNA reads TGTGCCAGCACAGACGGGGACAGGAGTCGCGCCACTGAAGCTTTCTTT. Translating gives CASTDGDRSRATEAFF.

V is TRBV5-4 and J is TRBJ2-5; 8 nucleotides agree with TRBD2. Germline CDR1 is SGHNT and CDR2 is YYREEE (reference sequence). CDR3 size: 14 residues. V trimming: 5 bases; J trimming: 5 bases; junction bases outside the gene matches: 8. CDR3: CASSPASGGETQYF. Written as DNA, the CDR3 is TGTGCCAGCAGTCCTGCGTCGGGGGGGGAGACCCAGTACTTC.

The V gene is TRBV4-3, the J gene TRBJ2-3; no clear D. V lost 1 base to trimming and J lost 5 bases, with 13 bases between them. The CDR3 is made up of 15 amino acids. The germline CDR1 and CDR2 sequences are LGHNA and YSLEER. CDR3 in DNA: TGCGCCAGCAGCCAAGGGAGTACGAGCGTAGATACGCAGTATTTT. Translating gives CASSQGSTSVDTQYF.

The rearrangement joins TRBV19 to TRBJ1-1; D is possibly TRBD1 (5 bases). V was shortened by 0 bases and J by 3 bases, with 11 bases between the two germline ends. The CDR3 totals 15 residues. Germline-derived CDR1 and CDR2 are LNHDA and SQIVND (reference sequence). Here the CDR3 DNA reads TGTGCCAGTAGTATAGACCCCGACAGTCACACTGAAGCTTTCTTT. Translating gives CASSIDPDSHTEAFF.

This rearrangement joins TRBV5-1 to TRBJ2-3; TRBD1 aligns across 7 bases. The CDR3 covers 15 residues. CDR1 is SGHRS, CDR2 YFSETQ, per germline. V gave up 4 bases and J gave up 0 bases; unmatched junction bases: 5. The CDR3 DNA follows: TGCGCCAGCAGCACGACAGGGTCTAGCACAGATACGCAGTATTTT. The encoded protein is CASSTTGSSTDTQYF.

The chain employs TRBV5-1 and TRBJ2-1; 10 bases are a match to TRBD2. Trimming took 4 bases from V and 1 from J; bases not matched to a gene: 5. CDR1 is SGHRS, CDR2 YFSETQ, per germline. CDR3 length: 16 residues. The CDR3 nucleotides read TGCGCCAGCAGCCCGACGGGACTAGCGTCCTACAATGAGCAGTTCTTC. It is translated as CASSPTGLASYNEQFF.

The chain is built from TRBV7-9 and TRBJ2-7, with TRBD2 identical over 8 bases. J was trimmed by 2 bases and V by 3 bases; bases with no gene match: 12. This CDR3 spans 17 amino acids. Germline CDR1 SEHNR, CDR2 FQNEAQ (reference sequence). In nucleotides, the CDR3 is TGTGCCAGCAGCTTCCTCCCGAGGAGTAGCGGGACCTACGAGCAGTACTTC. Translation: CASSFLPRSSGTYEQYF.

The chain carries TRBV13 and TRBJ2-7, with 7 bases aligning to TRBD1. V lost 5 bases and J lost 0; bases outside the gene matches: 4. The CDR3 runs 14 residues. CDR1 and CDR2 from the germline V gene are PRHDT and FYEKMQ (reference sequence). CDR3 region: CASSGQVSSYEQYF. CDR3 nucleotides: TGTGCCAGCAGCGGACAGGTGAGCTCCTACGAGCAGTACTTC.

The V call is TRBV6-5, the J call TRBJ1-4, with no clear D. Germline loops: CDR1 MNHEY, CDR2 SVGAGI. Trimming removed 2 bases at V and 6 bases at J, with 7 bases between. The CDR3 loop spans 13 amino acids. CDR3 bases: TGTGCCAGCAGTTACACCATAGATGAAAAACTGTTTTTT. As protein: CASSYTIDEKLFF.

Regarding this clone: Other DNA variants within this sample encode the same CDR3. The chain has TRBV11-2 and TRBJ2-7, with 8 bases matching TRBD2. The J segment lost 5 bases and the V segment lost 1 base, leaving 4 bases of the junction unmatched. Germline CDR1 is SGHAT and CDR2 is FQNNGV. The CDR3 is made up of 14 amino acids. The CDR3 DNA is TGTGCCAGCAGCTTAGCCGGGAGGGCAAACGAGCAGTACTTC. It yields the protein CASSLAGRANEQYF.

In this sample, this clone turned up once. CDR3 region: CASPPPGQGLDTEAFF. In DNA form, the CDR3 reads TGTGCCAGCCCCCCCCCGGGACAGGGGTTGGACACTGAAGCTTTCTTT. The V and J genes are TRBV2 and TRBJ1-1; 10 nucleotides agree with TRBD1. Germline lookup yields CDR1 SNHLY and CDR2 FYNNEI. This CDR3 is 16 amino acids long. Germline trimming cut 8 bases from V and 3 bases from J; bases unmatched to any gene: 12.

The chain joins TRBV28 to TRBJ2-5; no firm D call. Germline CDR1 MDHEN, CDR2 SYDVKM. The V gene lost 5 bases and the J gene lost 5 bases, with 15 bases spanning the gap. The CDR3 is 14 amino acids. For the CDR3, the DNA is TGTGCCAGCAGTAGAGGTTATGGAAGTGAGACCCAGTACTTC. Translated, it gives CASSRGYGSETQYF. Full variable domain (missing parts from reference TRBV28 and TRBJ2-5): DVKVTQSSRYLVKRTGEKVFLECVQDMDHENMFWYRQDPGLGLRLIYFSYDVKMKEKGDIPEGYSVSREKKERFSLILESASTNQTSMYLCASSRGYGSETQYFGPGTRLLVL.

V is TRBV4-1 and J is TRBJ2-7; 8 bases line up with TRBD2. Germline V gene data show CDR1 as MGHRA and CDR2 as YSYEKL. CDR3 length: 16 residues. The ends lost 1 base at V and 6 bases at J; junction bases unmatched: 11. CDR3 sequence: CASSQGLAGVGGEQYF. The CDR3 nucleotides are TGCGCCAGCAGCCAAGGGCTAGCGGGCGTAGGAGGCGAGCAGTACTTC.

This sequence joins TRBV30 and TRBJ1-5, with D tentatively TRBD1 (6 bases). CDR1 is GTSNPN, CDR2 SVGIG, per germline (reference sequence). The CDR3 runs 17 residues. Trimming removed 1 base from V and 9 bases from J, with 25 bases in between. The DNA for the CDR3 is TGTGCCTGGAGTGAAGGGGGAGGGAGGGGGATTTCACGGCCCCAGCATTTT. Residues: CAWSEGGGRGISRPQHF.

DNA of the CDR3: TGTGCCAGCAGCTTAGGGCTTGTTGCGGGAGGTAACTACAATGAGCAGTTCTTC. As protein: CASSLGLVAGGNYNEQFF. The chain couples TRBV7-2 to TRBJ2-1; 8 bases fit TRBD2. The CDR3 has 18 amino acids. Germline assignment: CDR1 SGHTA and CDR2 FQGNSA. Germline trimming cut 1 base from V and 3 bases from J; bases unmatched to any gene: 11. The full variable domain, with the rest looked up from reference TRBV7-2 and TRBJ2-1, is GAGVSQSPSNKVTEKGKDVELRCDPISGHTALYWYRQSLGQGLEFLIYFQGNSAPDKSGLPSDRFSAERTGGSVSTLTIQRTQQEDSAVYLCASSLGLVAGGNYNEQFFGPGTRLTVL.

The CDR3 nucleotides are TGTGCCAGCAGCTTCACCGGGACAGGGTACACCGGGGAGCTGTTTTTT. It translates to CASSFTGTGYTGELFF. The chain carries TRBV7-2 and TRBJ2-2, with 9 bases aligning to TRBD1. The CDR3 spans 16 residues. Germline values: CDR1 SGHTA, CDR2 FQGNSA. Trimming at V came to 3 bases and at J to 3 bases, leaving 5 bases not matched to a gene.

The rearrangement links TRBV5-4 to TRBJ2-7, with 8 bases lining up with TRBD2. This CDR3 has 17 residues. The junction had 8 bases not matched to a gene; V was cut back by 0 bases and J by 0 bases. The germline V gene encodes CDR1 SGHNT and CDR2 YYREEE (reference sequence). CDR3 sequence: CASSLALGSGSSYEQYF. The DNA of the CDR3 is TGTGCCAGCAGCTTGGCTTTGGGGAGCGGGAGCTCCTACGAGCAGTACTTC.